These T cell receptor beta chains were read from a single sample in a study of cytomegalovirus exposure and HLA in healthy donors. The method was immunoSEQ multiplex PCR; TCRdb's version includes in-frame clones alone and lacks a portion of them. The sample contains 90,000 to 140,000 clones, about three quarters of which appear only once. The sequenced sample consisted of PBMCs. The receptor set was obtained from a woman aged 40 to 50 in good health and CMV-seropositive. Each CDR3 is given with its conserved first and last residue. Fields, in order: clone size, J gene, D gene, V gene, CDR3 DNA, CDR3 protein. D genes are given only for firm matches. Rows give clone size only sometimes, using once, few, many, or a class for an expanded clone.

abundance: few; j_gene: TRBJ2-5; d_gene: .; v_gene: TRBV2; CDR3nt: TGTGCCAGCAGTAAACTGACAATCCAAGAGACCCAGTACTTC; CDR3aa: CASSKLTIQETQYF
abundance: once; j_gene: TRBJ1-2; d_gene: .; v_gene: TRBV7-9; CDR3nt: TGTGCCAGCAGCTTAGGAGGCTATGGCTACACCTTC; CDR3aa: CASSLGGYGYTF
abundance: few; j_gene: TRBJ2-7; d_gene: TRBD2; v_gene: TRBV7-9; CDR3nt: TGTGCCAGCAGCTCTACGTGGCGGGAGAATGACGAGCAGTACTTC; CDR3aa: CASSSTWRENDEQYF
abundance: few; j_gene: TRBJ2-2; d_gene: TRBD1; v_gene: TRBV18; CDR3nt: TGTGCCAGCTCACCCATGGGACAGGGAACCGGGGAGCTGTTTTTT; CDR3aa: CASSPMGQGTGELFF
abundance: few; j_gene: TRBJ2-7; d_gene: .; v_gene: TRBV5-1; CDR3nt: TGCGCCAGCAGCTCCGACGCGGGGGCGGCTCGCGAGCAGTACTTC; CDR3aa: CASSSDAGAAREQYF
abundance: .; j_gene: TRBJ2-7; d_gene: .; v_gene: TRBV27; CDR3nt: TGTGCCAGCAGTTTAAGGGGTAACGAGCAGTACTTC; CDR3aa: CASSLRGNEQYF
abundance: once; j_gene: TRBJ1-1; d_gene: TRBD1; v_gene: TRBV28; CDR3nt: TGTGCCAGCAGTTTGTGGACAGGGCTTCTTCGAAGCACTGAAGCTTTCTTT; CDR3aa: CASSLWTGLLRSTEAFF
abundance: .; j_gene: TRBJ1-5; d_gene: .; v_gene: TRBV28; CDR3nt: TGTGCCAGCACCCCTTACAGGGTATCACGTCAGCCCCAGCATTTT; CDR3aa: CASTPYRVSRQPQHF
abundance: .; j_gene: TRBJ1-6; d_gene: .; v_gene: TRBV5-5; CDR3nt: TGTGCCAGCAGCCGCTTGCCTCGGTTTGGTAATTCACCCCTCCACTTT; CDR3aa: CASSRLPRFGNSPLHF
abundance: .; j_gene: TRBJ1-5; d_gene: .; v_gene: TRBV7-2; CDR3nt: TGTGCCAGCAGTTTCGGGAACCTAAGGCAGCCCCAGCATTTT; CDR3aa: CASSFGNLRQPQHF
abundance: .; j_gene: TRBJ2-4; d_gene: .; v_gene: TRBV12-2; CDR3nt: TGTGCAAGTCGCTTAGCCCTCCTGGGTAGCGGGAGTAGGTGGGTCATTCAGTACTTC; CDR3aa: CASRLALLGSGSRWVIQYF
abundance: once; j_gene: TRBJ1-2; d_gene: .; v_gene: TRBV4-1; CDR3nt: TGCGCCAGCAGCCAACAATCTAACTATGGCTACACCTTC; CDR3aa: CASSQQSNYGYTF
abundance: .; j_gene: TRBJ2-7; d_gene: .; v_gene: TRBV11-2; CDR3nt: TGTGCCAGCAGCTTAGGCAGCGTGGGGCTATTTTACGAGCAGTACTTC; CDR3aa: CASSLGSVGLFYEQYF
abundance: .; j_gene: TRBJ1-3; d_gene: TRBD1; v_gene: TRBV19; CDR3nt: TGTGCCAGTAGACCCGGGACAGGGAGATTGGGTAATCCTGGAAACACCATATATTTT; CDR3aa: CASRPGTGRLGNPGNTIYF
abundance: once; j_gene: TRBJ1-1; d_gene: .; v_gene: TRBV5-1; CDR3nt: TGCGCCAGCAGCTTGAGTGAGGGAATTGAAGCTTTCTTT; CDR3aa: CASSLSEGIEAFF
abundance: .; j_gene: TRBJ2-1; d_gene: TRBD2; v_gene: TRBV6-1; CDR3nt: TGTGCCAGCAGCCGTAGCGGGAGCGGGAATGAGCAGTTCTTC; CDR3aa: CASSRSGSGNEQFF
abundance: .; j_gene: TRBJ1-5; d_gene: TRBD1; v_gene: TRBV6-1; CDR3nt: TGTGCCAGCAAGGCCGGGACAGGGGGTCAGCCCCAGCATTTT; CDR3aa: CASKAGTGGQPQHF
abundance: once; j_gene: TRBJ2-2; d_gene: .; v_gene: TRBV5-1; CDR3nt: TGCGCCAGCAGCTCAGACACGAACACCGGGGAGCTGTTTTTT; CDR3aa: CASSSDTNTGELFF
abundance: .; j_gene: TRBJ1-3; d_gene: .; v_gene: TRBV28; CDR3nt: TGTGCCACCAAACCACAAGTTGGAAACACCATATATTTT; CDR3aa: CATKPQVGNTIYF
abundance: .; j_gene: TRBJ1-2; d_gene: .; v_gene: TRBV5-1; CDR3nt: TGCGCCAGCAGCTTGGGACAGCCAAGGTATGGCTACACCTTC; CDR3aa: CASSLGQPRYGYTF
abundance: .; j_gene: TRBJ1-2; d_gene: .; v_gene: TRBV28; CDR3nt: TGTGCCAGCCTGCGGGGGGACGGCTACACCTTC; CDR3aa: CASLRGDGYTF
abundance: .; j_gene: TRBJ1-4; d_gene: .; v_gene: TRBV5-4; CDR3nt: TGTGCCAGCAGCTTTGCCGGCGGAGGAGAAAAACTGTTTTTT; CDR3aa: CASSFAGGGEKLFF
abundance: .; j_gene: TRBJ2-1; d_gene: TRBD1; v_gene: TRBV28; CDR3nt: TGTGCCAGCAGCCACAGGGGGTGGGGGCACAATGAGCAGTTCTTC; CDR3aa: CASSHRGWGHNEQFF
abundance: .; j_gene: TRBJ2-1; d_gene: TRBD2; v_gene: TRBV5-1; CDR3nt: TGCGCCAGCAGCTTGGGGGGACTAGCGGGAGTGAATGAGCAGTTCTTC; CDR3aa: CASSLGGLAGVNEQFF
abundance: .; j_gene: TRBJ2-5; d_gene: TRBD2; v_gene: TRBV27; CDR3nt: TGTGCCAGCAGTTTATCCGGGCTAGCGGGGGAGACCCAGTACTTC; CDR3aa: CASSLSGLAGETQYF
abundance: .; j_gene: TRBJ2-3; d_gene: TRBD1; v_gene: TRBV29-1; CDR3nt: TGCAGCGTTGAAGGCGGACAGGCTCGCACAGATACGCAGTATTTT; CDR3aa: CSVEGGQARTDTQYF
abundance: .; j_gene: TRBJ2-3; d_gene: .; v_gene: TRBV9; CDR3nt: TGTGCCAGCAGCAGCGGGAGCACAGATACGCAGTATTTT; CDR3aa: CASSSGSTDTQYF
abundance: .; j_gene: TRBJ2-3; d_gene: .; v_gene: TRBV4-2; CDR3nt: TGTGCCAGCAGCCAAGGAGGGATCGGACGCACAGATACGCAGTATTTT; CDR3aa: CASSQGGIGRTDTQYF
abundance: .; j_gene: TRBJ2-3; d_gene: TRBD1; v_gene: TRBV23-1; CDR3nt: TGCGCCAGCAGTCAATACCGGGACAGATCTAGCACAGATACGCAGTATTTT; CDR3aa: CASSQYRDRSSTDTQYF
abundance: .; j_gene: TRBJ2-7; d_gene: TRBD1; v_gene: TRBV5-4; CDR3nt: TGTGCCAGCAGGACCGGGACAGAAGTCTACGAGCAGTACTTC; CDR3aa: CASRTGTEVYEQYF
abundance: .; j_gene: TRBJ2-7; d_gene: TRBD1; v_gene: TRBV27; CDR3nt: TGTGCCAGCAGAAAGAAGACAGGGTGGTACGAGCAGTACTTC; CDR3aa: CASRKKTGWYEQYF
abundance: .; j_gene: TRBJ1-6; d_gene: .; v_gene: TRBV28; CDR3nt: TGTGCCAGCCGGGGGAGGGGGGAGTATAATTCACCCCTCCACTTT; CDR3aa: CASRGRGEYNSPLHF
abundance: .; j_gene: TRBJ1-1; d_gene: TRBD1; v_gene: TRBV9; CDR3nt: TGTGCCAGCAGCGCAGGGACAGGGAACACTGAAGCTTTCTTT; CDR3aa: CASSAGTGNTEAFF
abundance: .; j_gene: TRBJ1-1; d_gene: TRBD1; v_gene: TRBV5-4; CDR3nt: TGTGCCAGCAGCGCTGACAGGGCCCAGAACACTGAAGCTTTCTTT; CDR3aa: CASSADRAQNTEAFF
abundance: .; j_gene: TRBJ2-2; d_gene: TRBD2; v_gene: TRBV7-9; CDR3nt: TGTGCCAGCAGCTCCCCCGGGAGGGGGAACACCGGGGAGCTGTTTTTT; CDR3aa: CASSSPGRGNTGELFF
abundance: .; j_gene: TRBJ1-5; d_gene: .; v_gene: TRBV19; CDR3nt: TGTGCCAGTAGTGCCACCGCAGACAGCTATCAGCCCCAGCATTTT; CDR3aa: CASSATADSYQPQHF
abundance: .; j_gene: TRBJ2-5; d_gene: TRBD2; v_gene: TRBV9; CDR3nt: TGTGCCAGCAGCCCCGGGGAAGCGGGGGGTCAAGAGACCCAGTACTTC; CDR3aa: CASSPGEAGGQETQYF
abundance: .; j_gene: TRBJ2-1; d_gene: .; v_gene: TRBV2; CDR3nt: TGTGCCAGCAGGGCGGCTGGAGAGCAGTTCTTC; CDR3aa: CASRAAGEQFF
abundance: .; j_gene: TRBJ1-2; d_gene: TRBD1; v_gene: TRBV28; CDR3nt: TGTGCCAGCACCAGGACAGGGGGGGACTATGGCTACACCTTC; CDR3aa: CASTRTGGDYGYTF
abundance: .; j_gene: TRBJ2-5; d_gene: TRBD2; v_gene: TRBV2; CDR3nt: TGTGCCAGCAGTGACGGGGGAGGGGAGACCCAGTACTTC; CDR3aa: CASSDGGGETQYF
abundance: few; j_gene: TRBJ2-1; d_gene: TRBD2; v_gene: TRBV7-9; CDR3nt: TGTGCCAGCAGCTTACTAGCGGGAGTCAATGAGCAGTTCTTC; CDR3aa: CASSLLAGVNEQFF